Reported below is one T cell receptor (beta chain). This specimen belongs to a study of blood T cell repertoires in COVID-19. Study overall: Spain, Italy and the United States supplied samples that represented acute and convalescent COVID-19. Sample material is recorded as cDNA or gDNA derived from T cells, B-cell-depleted T cells, or PBMCs.

In the original analysis: Amplified reference gene primers provided the basis for estimating nucleated cell counts. TCRdb's table, derived via immunoSEQ multiplex PCR, lists solely in-frame clones and lacks some. That table supplies the V and J calls and clone size; D and trimming were determined from the DNA. The profile shows some 74,000 clones, 88% of them singletons. The CDR3 totals 15 residues. V was clipped by 0 bases and J by 7 bases; unmatched bases: 3. Per the germline V gene, CDR1 is SGDLS and CDR2 is YYNGEE. The material sequenced was peripheral blood. This clonotype was obtained from an elderly woman with acute or convalescent COVID-19. This chain connects TRBV9 to TRBJ2-1, with 11 bases fitting TRBD1. The CDR3 here is CASSVAGQGGNEQFF. The DNA for the CDR3 is TGTGCCAGCAGCGTAGCGGGACAGGGGGGAAATGAGCAGTTCTTC.